This T cell receptor beta chain was sequenced for a study of vaccination and CD4 T cells after COVID-19. Sequence data for DNA of cultured CD4+ T cells were generated by the Oncomine TCR Beta short-read assay. It was from cultured CD4+ T cells that genomic DNA was extracted. In TCRdb, the PCR reads were re-called with MiXCR into one record per CDR3 protein. The sample contains around 17,000 distinct CDR3 sequences, 40% to 55% of which appear only once. Note on this clonotype: Its antigen is unidentified.

Study results and limitations: Convalescent patients saw a median around 86% of their reactive clones show up only after vaccination.

Treatment given: roughly 10-day PBMC culture with coronavirus spike peptide pools or control peptides (ViraFEST assay). Germline assignment: CDR1 MNHNS and CDR2 SASEGT. The CDR3 contains 12 residues. The V and J ends lost 11 bases and 1 base respectively, with 6 bases between them. The chain carries TRBV6-1 and TRBJ2-6; D unresolved. This receptor was identified in a human donor who had recovered from COVID-19. Material: CD4+ T cells from blood, cultured in vitro, obtained before SARS-CoV-2 vaccination. CDR3 DNA: TGTGCCGCCTGGTCTGGGGCCAACGTCCTGACTTTC. Residues: CAAWSGANVLTF.